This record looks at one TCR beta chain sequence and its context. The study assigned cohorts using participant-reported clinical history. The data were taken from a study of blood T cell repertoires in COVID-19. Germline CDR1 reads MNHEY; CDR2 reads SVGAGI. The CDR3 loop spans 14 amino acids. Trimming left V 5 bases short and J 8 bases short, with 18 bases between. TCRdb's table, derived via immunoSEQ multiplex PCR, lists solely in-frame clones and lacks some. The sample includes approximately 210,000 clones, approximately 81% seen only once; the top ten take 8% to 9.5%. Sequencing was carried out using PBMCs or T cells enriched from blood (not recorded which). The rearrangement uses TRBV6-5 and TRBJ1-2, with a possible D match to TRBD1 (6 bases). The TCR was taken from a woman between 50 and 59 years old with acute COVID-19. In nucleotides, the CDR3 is TGTGCCAGCAGTCCTGTCGGGGGGCCGGGCGGCTACACCTTC. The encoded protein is CASSPVGGPGGYTF.